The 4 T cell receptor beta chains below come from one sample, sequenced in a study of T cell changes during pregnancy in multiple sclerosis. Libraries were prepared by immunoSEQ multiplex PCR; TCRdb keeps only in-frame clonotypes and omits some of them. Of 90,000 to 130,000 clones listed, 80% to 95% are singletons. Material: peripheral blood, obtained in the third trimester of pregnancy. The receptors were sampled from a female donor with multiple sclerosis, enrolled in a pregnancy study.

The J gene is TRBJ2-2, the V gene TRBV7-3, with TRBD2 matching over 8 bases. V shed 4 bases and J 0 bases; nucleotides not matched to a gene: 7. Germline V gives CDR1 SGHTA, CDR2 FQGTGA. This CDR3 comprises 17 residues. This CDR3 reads CASSSRGGRANTGELFF. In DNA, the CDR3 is TGTGCCAGCAGCTCCCGGGGGGGTCGGGCGAACACCGGGGAGCTGTTTTTT.

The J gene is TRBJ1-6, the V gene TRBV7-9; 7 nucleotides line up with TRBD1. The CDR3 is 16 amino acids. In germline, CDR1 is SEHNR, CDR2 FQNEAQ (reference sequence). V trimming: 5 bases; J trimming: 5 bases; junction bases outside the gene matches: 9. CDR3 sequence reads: CASSPQGRLDNSPLHF. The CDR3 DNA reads TGTGCCAGCAGCCCACAGGGGAGGCTTGATAATTCACCCCTCCACTTT.

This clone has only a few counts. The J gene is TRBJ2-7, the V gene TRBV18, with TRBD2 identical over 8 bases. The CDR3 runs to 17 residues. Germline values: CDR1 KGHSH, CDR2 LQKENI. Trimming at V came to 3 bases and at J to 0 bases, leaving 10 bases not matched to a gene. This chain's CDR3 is CASSPPGLGKSSYEQYF. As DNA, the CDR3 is TGTGCCAGCTCACCGCCGGGACTAGGGAAAAGCTCCTACGAGCAGTACTTC.

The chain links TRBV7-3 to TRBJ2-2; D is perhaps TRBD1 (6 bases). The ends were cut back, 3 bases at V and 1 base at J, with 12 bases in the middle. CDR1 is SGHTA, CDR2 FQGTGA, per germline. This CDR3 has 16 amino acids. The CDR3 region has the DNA TGTGCCAGCAGCTTCGGTGCAGGGGTGAACACCGGGGAGCTGTTTTTT. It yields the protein CASSFGAGVNTGELFF.